A single sample gave rise to the 27 T cell receptor beta chains below, sequenced in a study of human T cells and chemical hapten exposure. TCRdb used MiXCR to reprocess the 5' RACE reads, holding one entry per CDR3 protein. The sample comprises about 140,000 distinct CDR3 sequences, 3.5% to 5% of which are singletons, and around 1.5% rests with the top ten. Total RNA was extracted from unfractionated whole blood. These receptors all come from a female donor in good health.

This clonotype was found many times. The chain joins TRBV21-1 to TRBJ2-3; TRBD1 reflects the table's D call only, with no check against the DNA. TRBV21-1 constitutes a pseudogene. The CDR3 runs to 18 residues. CDR3 nucleotide sequence: TGTGCCAGCAGCAAAGCTGATCCAGGGTTATCCCGCACAGATACGCAGTATTTT. This encodes CASSKADPGLSRTDTQYF.

Many counts were recorded for this clonotype. CDR3 amino acids: CASRGYSGGLKNIQYF. CDR3 in DNA: TGTGCCAGCAGAGGTTATAGCGGGGGCCTCAAAAACATTCAGTACTTC. The gene calls are TRBV6-2 or TRBV6-3 and TRBJ2-4; 9 bases line up with TRBD2. The CDR3 has 16 residues. Germline lookup yields CDR1 MNHEY and CDR2 SVGEGT. The V and J ends lost 6 bases and 3 bases, in that order; junction bases with no gene match: 9.

The CDR3 spells CASSESAAYLETQYF. The DNA of the CDR3 is TGTGCCAGCAGCGAGTCTGCGGCATACCTTGAGACCCAGTACTTC. The chain recombines TRBV4-2 with TRBJ2-5; D gene uncertain. Trimming shortened V by 5 bases and J by 5 bases, and 18 bases separated the two germline ends. Germline-derived CDR1 and CDR2 are LGHNA and YNFKEQ. The CDR3 loop spans 15 amino acids.

This clonotype appeared many times. This rearrangement joins TRBV28 to TRBJ1-2; 7 bases match TRBD1. The CDR3 runs 14 residues. J gave up 3 bases and V 5 bases, and 6 bases lay outside the gene matches. Germline V gene sequence: CDR1 MDHEN, CDR2 SYDVKM. In nucleotides, the CDR3 is TGTGCCAGCAGTCCAGAGGGGGCGGACTATGGCTACACCTTC. Translated, it gives CASSPEGADYGYTF.

This clonotype was counted a few times. The gene calls are TRBV10-2 and TRBJ1-1; the D gene is possibly TRBD1 (5 bases). Trimming left V 1 base short and J 6 bases short, with 9 bases between. Germline V gene data show CDR1 as WSHSY and CDR2 as SAAADI. CDR3 size: 13 residues. The DNA of the CDR3 is TGCGCCAGCAGTGAGTTTAGGGGAGCTGAAGCTTTCTTT. Residues: CASSEFRGAEAFF.

This clonotype was seen repeatedly, ten times or more. V gene TRBV2 combines with J gene TRBJ2-3; 10 bases agree with TRBD2. Trimming took 5 bases from V and 6 from J; bases not matched to a gene: 14. Germline assignment: CDR1 SNHLY and CDR2 FYNNEI. The CDR3 consists of 17 residues. CDR3 nucleotides: TGTGCCAGCAGTTACCGGACTAGCGGATTGGGGGCGGATACGCAGTATTTT. It translates to CASSYRTSGLGADTQYF.

This clonotype was seen repeatedly, ten times or more. The chain has TRBV12-3 or TRBV12-4 and TRBJ1-6; tentative D call: TRBD1 (6 bases). Between the trimmed V and J ends, which lost 3 bases and 7 bases, there was a span of 10 bases. The CDR3 is made up of 14 amino acids. The CDR3 DNA follows: TGTGCCAGCAGTTTCGGGGGCGTCAATTCACCCCTCCACTTT. This gives the protein CASSFGGVNSPLHF.

This clonotype was observed many times. The gene calls are TRBV9 and TRBJ2-1, with 9 bases aligning to TRBD1. The CDR3 extends over 15 amino acids. V shed 3 bases and J 1 base; nucleotides not matched to a gene: 2. CDR1 SGDLS and CDR2 YYNGEE come from the germline V gene. In DNA form, the CDR3 reads TGTGCCAGCAGCGGGGGGACAGGGTCCTACAATGAGCAGTTCTTC. Amino acid sequence: CASSGGTGSYNEQFF.

In this sample, this clonotype turned up many times. This sequence joins TRBV18 and TRBJ1-1; no definite D call. Trimming pared 8 bases from V and 0 bases from J, leaving 16 bases between. Looked up from germline, CDR1 is KGHSH and CDR2 is LQKENI. This CDR3 spans 15 amino acids. CDR3 nucleotide sequence: TGTGCCAGCACTTTACAACAGAACATGAACACTGAAGCTTTCTTT. It specifies CASTLQQNMNTEAFF.

This sequence joins TRBV29-1 and TRBJ2-5, with TRBD2 matching over 8 bases. This CDR3 has 15 residues. V dropped 6 bases and J dropped 5; count of bases not matched to a gene: 14. Germline V gives CDR1 SQVTM, CDR2 ANQGSEA. The CDR3 sequence is CSVTRASGLEETQYF. DNA of the CDR3: TGCAGCGTGACGCGGGCTAGCGGGTTAGAGGAGACCCAGTACTTC. The complete variable domain, with remaining parts taken from reference TRBV29-1 and TRBJ2-5, reads SAVISQKPSRDICQRGTSLTIQCQVDSQVTMMFWYRQQPGQSLTLIATANQGSEATYESGFVIDKFPISRPNLTFSTLTVSNMSPEDSSIYLCSVTRASGLEETQYFGPGTRLLVL.

This clonotype came up many times. V usage is TRBV6-1 and J usage is TRBJ2-7, with TRBD1 matching 8 bases. V was clipped by 6 bases and J by 0 bases; unmatched bases: 4. The CDR3 contains 14 residues. Germline V gene sequence: CDR1 MNHNS, CDR2 SASEGT. CDR3 nucleotides: TGTGCCAGCAGCCGGGACAGGAGCTCCTACGAGCAGTACTTC. It translates to CASSRDRSSYEQYF.

This clonotype was counted at least ten times. The CDR3 DNA follows: TGTGCCAGCAGTCCGATAATACAGGGGCGATACAATGAGCAGTTCTTC. Translating it yields CASSPIIQGRYNEQFF. V is TRBV6-7 and J is TRBJ2-1; 7 positions match TRBD1. TRBV6-7 has ORF status, its function being uncertain. V dropped 5 bases and J dropped 4; count of bases not matched to a gene: 11. This CDR3 spans 16 amino acids.

The J gene is TRBJ1-1, the V gene TRBV12-3 or TRBV12-4, with D hard to call. Trimming shortened V by 1 base and J by 1 base, and 7 bases separated the two germline ends. The CDR3 has 14 amino acids. CDR3 residues: CASSLGEWNTEAFF. The CDR3 DNA is TGTGCCAGCAGTTTAGGAGAGTGGAACACTGAAGCTTTCTTT.

With regard to this clonotype: This may be a read error, as it is one base from a much larger clone. The gene calls are TRBV5-1 and TRBJ2-7, with TRBD1 matching over 7 bases. Germline V lookup: CDR1 SGHRS, CDR2 YFSETQ. V dropped 4 bases and J dropped 0; count of bases not matched to a gene: 10. The CDR3 extends over 16 amino acids. CDR3 region: CASSTGFWDSSYEQYF. In nucleotides, the CDR3 is TGCGCCAGCAGCACTGGATTTTGGGACAGCTCCTACGAGCAGTACTTC.

The chain links TRBV14 to TRBJ1-5; the D gene is possibly TRBD1 (6 bases). Germline lookup yields CDR1 SGHDN and CDR2 FVKESK. Trimming stripped 3 bases from V and 4 bases from J, with 28 bases between. The CDR3 consists of 20 residues. CDR3 DNA: TGTGCCAGCAGCCACGTCTGGCGGGGGCGGGAGGGTCTCGTGAATCAGCCCCAGCATTTT. Translated: CASSHVWRGREGLVNQPQHF.

This clonotype was picked up many times. The gene calls are TRBV11-3 and TRBJ2-3; 8 nucleotides line up with TRBD2. The length of the CDR3 is 12 residues. Germline CDR1 SGHNT, CDR2 YENEEA. With V trimmed by 11 bases and J by 5 bases, 6 bases remained unmatched. The CDR3 here is CAYGGAEDTQYF. The CDR3 DNA reads TGTGCCTACGGGGGGGCCGAAGATACGCAGTATTTT.

This clonotype was seen at least ten times. The V and J genes are TRBV3-1 and TRBJ1-2; the D is unclear. This CDR3 contains 12 residues. Germline CDR1 LGHDT, CDR2 YNNKEL (reference sequence). V lost 6 bases and J 7 bases, leaving 12 bases between the germline ends. The CDR3 spells CASRVGSGGYTF. CDR3 nucleotides: TGTGCCAGCAGAGTCGGTTCAGGTGGCTACACCTTC.

This clonotype was counted at least ten times. The CDR3: CATSRDHLAGVTEAFF. In DNA form, the CDR3 reads TGTGCCACCAGCAGAGATCACCTTGCAGGGGTCACTGAAGCTTTCTTT. V usage is TRBV15 and J usage is TRBJ1-1, with D perhaps TRBD1 (6 bases). The germline V gene encodes CDR1 LNHNV and CDR2 YYDKDF (reference sequence). The CDR3 contains 16 residues. The V gene lost 0 bases and the J gene lost 4 bases, with 15 bases spanning the gap.

This clonotype was seen more than once but under ten times. The CDR3 DNA is TGTGCCATCACCGGGACAGGGGTGTGTGGGAACACTGAAGCTTTCTTT. Translating it yields CAITGTGVCGNTEAFF. This rearrangement joins TRBV2 to TRBJ1-1; 10 bases line up with TRBD1. CDR1 is SNHLY, CDR2 FYNNEI, per germline. V lost 10 bases, J lost 1 base, and 12 bases stayed unmatched. This CDR3 contains 16 residues.

In this sample, this clonotype turned up a few times. This chain uses TRBV12-3 or TRBV12-4 with TRBJ2-6; the match to TRBD1 covers 7 bases. There are 18 residues in the CDR3. V lost 5 bases and J lost 0; bases outside the gene matches: 10. In DNA form, the CDR3 reads TGTGCCAGCAGTCAACAGGGGTGGGTTTTCTCTGGGGCCAACGTCCTGACTTTC. Its translation: CASSQQGWVFSGANVLTF.

This clonotype was seen ten or more times. The V gene is TRBV29-1, the J gene TRBJ2-6; D is unclear. Germline loops: CDR1 SQVTM, CDR2 ANQGSEA. V lost 6 bases, J lost 1 base, and 10 bases lay in between. CDR3 length: 14 amino acids. CDR3 residues: CSVPLKSGANVLTF. CDR3 coding DNA: TGCAGCGTGCCCCTAAAATCTGGGGCCAACGTCCTGACTTTC. Looking up the rest from reference TRBV29-1 and TRBJ2-6 gives the full variable domain: SAVISQKPSRDICQRGTSLTIQCQVDSQVTMMFWYRQQPGQSLTLIATANQGSEATYESGFVIDKFPISRPNLTFSTLTVSNMSPEDSSIYLCSVPLKSGANVLTFGAGSRLTVL.

The rearrangement links TRBV4-3 to TRBJ2-7, with a possible D match to TRBD1 (6 bases). V lost 6 bases and J lost 7, with 19 bases in between. CDR1 and CDR2 from the germline V gene are LGHNA and YSLEER. CDR3 length equals 14 residues. CDR3 bases: TGCGCCAGCAGTTACCGGGACATGGGGGCTGAGCAGTACTTC. It translates to CASSYRDMGAEQYF.

In its sample, this clonotype was seen many times. The chain carries TRBV28 and TRBJ1-2; no reliable D call. The germline V and J ends were trimmed by 5 bases and 9 bases, with 13 bases remaining between them. CDR1 and CDR2 (germline): MDHEN, SYDVKM. The CDR3 runs 12 residues. DNA of the CDR3: TGTGCCAGCAGTCTTACCACGAGCCGCTACACCTTC. It translates to CASSLTTSRYTF.

There are many counts of this clonotype. One junction end disagrees with the germline gene, perhaps due to a read error. The chain joins TRBV20-1 to TRBJ1-1; maybe TRBD1 (6 bases). The germline V gene encodes CDR1 DFQATT and CDR2 SNEGSKA (reference sequence). CDR3 length: 10 amino acids. As DNA, the CDR3 is TGCAGTGCTGGAGACAGGGAAGCTTTCTTT. Protein: CSAGDREAFF.

In this sample, this clonotype turned up many times. The J gene is TRBJ2-7, the V gene TRBV29-1; D perhaps matches TRBD1 (6 bases). The germline V gene has CDR1 SQVTM and CDR2 ANQGSEA. Trimming shortened V by 1 base and J by 7 bases, and 23 bases separated the two germline ends. The CDR3 length is 16 residues. The CDR3 DNA reads TGCAGCGTTGAAGCGTTCGGGCAGGGGCTGGTGGGGGAGCAGTACTTC. It is translated as CSVEAFGQGLVGEQYF.

The chain recombines TRBV4-1 with TRBJ2-2; TRBD1 agrees at 9 bases. The germline V gene encodes CDR1 MGHRA and CDR2 YSYEKL. This CDR3 spans 15 amino acids. V lost 5 bases to trimming and J lost 7 bases; unmatched junction nucleotides: 8. The CDR3 DNA reads TGCGCCAGCAGCTATGGACAGGGGTTGGTCGGGGAGCTGTTTTTT. It specifies CASSYGQGLVGELFF.

This clonotype came up many times. The chain carries TRBV28 and TRBJ1-4; no reliable D call. This CDR3 has 15 amino acids. Germline V gene lookup returns CDR1 MDHEN and CDR2 SYDVKM. V dropped 5 bases and J dropped 4 bases, with 14 bases sitting between them. This chain's CDR3 is CASSALDGFNEKLFF. The DNA of the CDR3 is TGTGCCAGCAGTGCCCTGGACGGTTTTAATGAAAAACTGTTTTTT.